This entry lists 11 T cell receptor beta chains sequenced from one sample in a study of shared clonotypes between healthy human individuals. Generated by immunoSEQ multiplex PCR, the TCRdb table keeps only in-frame clones and is missing some. The profile shows fewer than 2.5 million clones, approximately 93% of them singletons. The material sequenced was naive CD4+ T cells from PBMCs. Indicated subset: CD45RA+ positively selected. The receptors were sampled from a young man in good health. Some clones in this sample may be carry-over from other donors' samples.

V usage is TRBV5-4 and J usage is TRBJ2-7; 11 bases agree with TRBD2. Trimming at V came to 4 bases and at J to 3 bases, leaving 6 bases not matched to a gene. This CDR3 contains 15 residues. Germline assignment: CDR1 SGHNT and CDR2 YYREEE (reference sequence). As DNA, the CDR3 is TGTGCCAGCAGCCGACCTAGCGGGAGGCACTACGAGCAGTACTTC. Translation gives CASSRPSGRHYEQYF.

The chain combines TRBV15 with TRBJ1-1; D is perhaps TRBD1 (5 bases). CDR1 is LNHNV, CDR2 YYDKDF, per germline (reference sequence). The CDR3 runs 14 residues. Trimming pared 3 bases from V and 10 bases from J, leaving 18 bases between. CDR3: CATSSYRSLEGAFF. CDR3 coding DNA: TGTGCCACCAGCAGTTACAGGAGCCTTGAAGGAGCTTTCTTT.

The rearrangement uses TRBV10-3 and TRBJ2-3, with TRBD1 identical over 7 bases. The germline V gene encodes CDR1 ENHRY and CDR2 SYGVKD. The CDR3 loop spans 14 amino acids. J was trimmed by 1 base and V by 8 bases; bases with no gene match: 6. The CDR3 loop is CAIRPTGGTDTQYF. For the CDR3, the DNA is TGTGCCATCCGTCCAACAGGGGGCACAGATACGCAGTATTTT.

The chain couples TRBV10-3 to TRBJ2-1; TRBD2 is a possible D gene (6 bases). The length of the CDR3 is 19 residues. Between the trimmed V and J ends, which lost 6 bases and 0 bases, there was a span of 24 bases. The V gene's germline CDR1 is ENHRY and CDR2 SYGVKD. CDR3 nucleotide sequence: TGTGCCATCAGGAGGTGGGGACTGGAAGTTTCAAGCTCCTACAATGAGCAGTTCTTC. It is translated as CAIRRWGLEVSSSYNEQFF.

This clone was detected a few times. Other DNA sequences in the sample encode the same CDR3. The chain's CDR3 is CASSPTVNQPQHF. CDR3 bases: TGTGCCAGCAGCCCGACAGTAAATCAGCCCCAGCATTTT. This rearrangement joins TRBV11-2 to TRBJ1-5; possibly TRBD1 for D (5 bases). The CDR3 length is 13 residues. CDR1 and CDR2 from the germline V gene are SGHAT and FQNNGV. Trimming removed 5 bases at V and 4 bases at J, with 9 bases between.

Regarding this clone: Other DNA sequences in this specimen translate into the identical CDR3. The chain joins TRBV18 to TRBJ1-5; a possible D gene is TRBD1 (6 bases). The CDR3 extends over 15 amino acids. The V end was cut by 1 base, the J end by 0 bases, with 7 bases between. Germline-derived CDR1 and CDR2 are KGHSH and LQKENI. CDR3 sequence (DNA): TGTGCCAGCTCACCACAACAGGGTAGCAATCAGCCCCAGCATTTT. This translates into CASSPQQGSNQPQHF.

The chain employs TRBV6-4 and TRBJ1-4; D is unclear. Germline values: CDR1 MRHNA, CDR2 SNTAGT. Between the trimmed V and J ends, which lost 2 bases and 5 bases, there was a span of 15 bases. The CDR3 consists of 16 residues. CDR3 sequence (DNA): TGTGCCAGCAGTGACCCGGGTGGGCCTACAAATGAAAAACTGTTTTTT. It codes for CASSDPGGPTNEKLFF.

CDR3 amino acids: CASSYGGGGYEQYF. CDR3 nucleotide sequence: TGTGCCAGCAGTTACGGGGGAGGGGGCTACGAGCAGTACTTC. The chain employs TRBV6-5 and TRBJ2-7; the D gene is possibly TRBD2 (7 bases). Germline V gene lookup returns CDR1 MNHEY and CDR2 SVGAGI. The germline V and J ends were trimmed by 2 bases and 3 bases, with 11 bases remaining between them. The length of the CDR3 is 14 residues.

V usage is TRBV27 and J usage is TRBJ2-2; a weak D match, TRBD2 (5 bases). Trimming stripped 2 bases from V and 5 bases from J, with 12 bases between. In germline, CDR1 is MNHEY, CDR2 SMNVEV (reference sequence). This CDR3 has 15 amino acids. In DNA, the CDR3 is TGTGCCAGCAGTTTAAGGACTCGGCTAACCGGGGAGCTGTTTTTT. Protein: CASSLRTRLTGELFF.

As concerns this clone: Other DNA sequences in the sample encode the same CDR3. This chain joins TRBV5-1 and TRBJ2-3, with 13 bases lining up with TRBD2. This CDR3 is built from 16 residues. Germline CDR1 and CDR2: SGHRS and YFSETQ. V dropped 2 bases and J dropped 2; count of bases not matched to a gene: 2. This CDR3 is CASSLGTSGTTDTQYF. The CDR3, as DNA: TGCGCCAGCAGCTTAGGGACTAGCGGGACCACAGATACGCAGTATTTT.

The chain uses TRBV7-6 and TRBJ2-3; 15 bases are shared with TRBD2. Trimming removed 5 bases from V and 6 bases from J; junction bases left unmatched: 9. This CDR3 spans 17 amino acids. From germline, CDR1 is SGHVS and CDR2 FNYEAQ. The CDR3 spells CASSKGPGLAGGDTQYF. CDR3 DNA sequence: TGTGCCAGCAGCAAAGGACCGGGACTAGCGGGAGGTGATACGCAGTATTTT.